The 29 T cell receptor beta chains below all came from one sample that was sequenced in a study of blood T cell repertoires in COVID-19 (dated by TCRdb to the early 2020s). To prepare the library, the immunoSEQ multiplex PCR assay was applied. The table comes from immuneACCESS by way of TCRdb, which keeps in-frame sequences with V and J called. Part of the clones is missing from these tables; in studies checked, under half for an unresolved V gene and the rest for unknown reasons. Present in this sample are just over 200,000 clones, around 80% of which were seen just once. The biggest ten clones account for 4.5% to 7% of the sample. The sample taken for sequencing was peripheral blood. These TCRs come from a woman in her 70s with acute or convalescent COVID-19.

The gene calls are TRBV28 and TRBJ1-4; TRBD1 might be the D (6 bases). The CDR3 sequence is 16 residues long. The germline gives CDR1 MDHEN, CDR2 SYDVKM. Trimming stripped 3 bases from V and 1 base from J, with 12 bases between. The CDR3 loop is CASSFWGRLTNEKLFF. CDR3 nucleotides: TGTGCCAGCAGTTTTTGGGGGCGGCTAACTAATGAAAAACTGTTTTTT.

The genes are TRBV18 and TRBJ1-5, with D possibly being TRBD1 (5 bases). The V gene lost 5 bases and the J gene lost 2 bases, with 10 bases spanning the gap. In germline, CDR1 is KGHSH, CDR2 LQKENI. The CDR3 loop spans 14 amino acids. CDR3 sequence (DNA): TGTGCCAGCTCATTCAGGGTTGGCAATCAGCCCCAGCATTTT. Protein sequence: CASSFRVGNQPQHF.

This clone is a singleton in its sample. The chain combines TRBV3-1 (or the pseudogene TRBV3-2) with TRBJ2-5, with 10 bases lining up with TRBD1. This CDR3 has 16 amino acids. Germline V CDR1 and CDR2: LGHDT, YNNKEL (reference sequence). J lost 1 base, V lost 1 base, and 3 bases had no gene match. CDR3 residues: CASSQGGQGPQETQYF. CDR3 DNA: TGTGCCAGCAGCCAAGGGGGACAGGGGCCCCAAGAGACCCAGTACTTC.

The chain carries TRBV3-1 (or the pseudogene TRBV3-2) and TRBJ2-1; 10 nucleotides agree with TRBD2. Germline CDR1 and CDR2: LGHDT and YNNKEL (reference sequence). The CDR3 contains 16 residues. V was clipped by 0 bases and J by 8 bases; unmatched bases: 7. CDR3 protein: CASSQDRSGRNDEQFF. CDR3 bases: TGTGCCAGCAGCCAAGACCGTAGCGGGAGGAATGATGAGCAGTTCTTC.

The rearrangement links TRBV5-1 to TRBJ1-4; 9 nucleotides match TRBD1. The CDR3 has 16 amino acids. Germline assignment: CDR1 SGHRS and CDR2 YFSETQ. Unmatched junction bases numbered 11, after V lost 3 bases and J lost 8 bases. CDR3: CASSSQSRQGGEKLFF. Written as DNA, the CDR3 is TGCGCCAGCAGCTCGCAGAGCCGACAGGGGGGCGAAAAACTGTTTTTT.

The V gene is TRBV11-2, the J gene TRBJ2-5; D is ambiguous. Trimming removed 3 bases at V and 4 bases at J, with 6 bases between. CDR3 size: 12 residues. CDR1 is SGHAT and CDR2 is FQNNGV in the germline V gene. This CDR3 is CASSLARETQYF. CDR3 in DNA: TGTGCCAGCAGCTTGGCTCGAGAGACCCAGTACTTC.

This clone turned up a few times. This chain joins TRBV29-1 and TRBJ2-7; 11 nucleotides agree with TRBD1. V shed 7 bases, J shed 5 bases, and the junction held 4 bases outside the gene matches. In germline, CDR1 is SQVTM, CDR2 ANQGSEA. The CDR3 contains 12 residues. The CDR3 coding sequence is TGCAGCGGGGGACAGGGGGTCGACGAGCAGTACTTC. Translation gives CSGGQGVDEQYF.

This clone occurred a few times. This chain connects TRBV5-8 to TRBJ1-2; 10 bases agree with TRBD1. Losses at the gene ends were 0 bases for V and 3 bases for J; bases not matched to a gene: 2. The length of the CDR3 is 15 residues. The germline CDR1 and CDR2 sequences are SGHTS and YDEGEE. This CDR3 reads CASSLAGTGDYGYTF. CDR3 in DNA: TGTGCCAGCAGCTTGGCTGGGACAGGGGACTATGGCTACACCTTC. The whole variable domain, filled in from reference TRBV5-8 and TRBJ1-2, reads EAGVTQSPTHLIKTRGQQATLRCSPISGHTSVYWYQQALGLGLQFLLWYDEGEERNRGNFPPRFSGRQFPNYSSELNVNALELEDSALYLCASSLAGTGDYGYTFGSGTRLTVV.

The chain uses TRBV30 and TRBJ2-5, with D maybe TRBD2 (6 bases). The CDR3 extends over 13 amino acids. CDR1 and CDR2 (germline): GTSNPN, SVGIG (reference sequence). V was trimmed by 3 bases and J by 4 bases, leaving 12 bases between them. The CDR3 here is CAWRRRGGETQYF. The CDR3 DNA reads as TGTGCCTGGAGGAGAAGGGGAGGAGAGACCCAGTACTTC.

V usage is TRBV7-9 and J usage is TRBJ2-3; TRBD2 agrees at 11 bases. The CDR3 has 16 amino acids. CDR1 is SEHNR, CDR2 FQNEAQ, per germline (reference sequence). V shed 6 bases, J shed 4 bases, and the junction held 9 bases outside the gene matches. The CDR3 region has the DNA TGTGCCAGCAGAGCCCTAGCGGGAGGAGACCCAGATACGCAGTATTTT. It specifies CASRALAGGDPDTQYF.

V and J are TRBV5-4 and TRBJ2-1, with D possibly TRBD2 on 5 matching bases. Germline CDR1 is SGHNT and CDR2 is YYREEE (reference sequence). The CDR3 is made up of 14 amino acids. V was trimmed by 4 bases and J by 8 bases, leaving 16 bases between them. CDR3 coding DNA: TGTGCCAGCAGCCCGGAGGTAGCATCGCATGAGCAGTTCTTC. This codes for CASSPEVASHEQFF.

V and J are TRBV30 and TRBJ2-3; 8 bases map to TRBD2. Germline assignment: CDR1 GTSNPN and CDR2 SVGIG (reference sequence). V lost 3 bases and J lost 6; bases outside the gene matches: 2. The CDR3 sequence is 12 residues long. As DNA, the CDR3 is TGTGCCTGGAGCCCGGGGGGGGATACGCAGTATTTT. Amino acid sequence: CAWSPGGDTQYF.

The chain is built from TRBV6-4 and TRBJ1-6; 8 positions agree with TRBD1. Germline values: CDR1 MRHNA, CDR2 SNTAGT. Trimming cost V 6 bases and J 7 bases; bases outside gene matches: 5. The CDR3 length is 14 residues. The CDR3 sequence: CASRGTGLNSPLHF. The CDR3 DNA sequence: TGTGCCAGCAGAGGGACAGGACTCAATTCACCCCTCCACTTT.

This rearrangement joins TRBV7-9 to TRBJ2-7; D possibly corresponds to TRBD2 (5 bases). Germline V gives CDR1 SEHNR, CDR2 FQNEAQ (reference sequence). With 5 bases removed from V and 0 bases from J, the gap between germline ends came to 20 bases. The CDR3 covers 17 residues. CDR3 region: CASSDTRAAVISYEQYF. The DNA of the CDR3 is TGTGCCAGCAGCGATACGAGGGCCGCGGTTATCTCCTACGAGCAGTACTTC.

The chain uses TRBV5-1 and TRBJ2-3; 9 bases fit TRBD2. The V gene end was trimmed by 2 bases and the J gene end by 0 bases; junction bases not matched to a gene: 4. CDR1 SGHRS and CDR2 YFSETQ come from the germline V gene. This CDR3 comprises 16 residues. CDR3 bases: TGCGCCAGCAGCTTCGGGACTAGCAGCAGCACAGATACGCAGTATTTT. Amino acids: CASSFGTSSSTDTQYF.

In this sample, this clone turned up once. The CDR3 loop is CAIRGGNYNEQFF. The CDR3 DNA is TGTGCCATCAGGGGGGGGAATTACAATGAGCAGTTCTTC. J is TRBJ2-1 and V is TRBV10-3; 7 positions agree with TRBD2. Germline CDR1 ENHRY, CDR2 SYGVKD. There are 13 residues in the CDR3. With V trimmed by 6 bases and J by 4 bases, 3 bases remained unmatched.

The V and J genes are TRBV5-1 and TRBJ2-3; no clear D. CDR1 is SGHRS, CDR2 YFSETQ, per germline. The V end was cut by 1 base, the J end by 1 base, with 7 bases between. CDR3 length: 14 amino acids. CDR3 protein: CASSLQVGTDTQYF. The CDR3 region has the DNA TGCGCCAGCAGCTTGCAGGTCGGCACAGATACGCAGTATTTT.

The CDR3 region is CASSRSGAGETQYF. In nucleotides, the CDR3 is TGTGCCAGCAGCCGTTCAGGGGCGGGAGAGACCCAGTACTTC. This chain links TRBV3-1 (or the pseudogene TRBV3-2) with TRBJ2-5; TRBD1 is a possible D gene (6 bases). CDR3 length equals 14 residues. Germline loops: CDR1 LGHDT, CDR2 YNNKEL (reference sequence). The V gene lost 4 bases and the J gene lost 4 bases, with 13 bases spanning the gap.

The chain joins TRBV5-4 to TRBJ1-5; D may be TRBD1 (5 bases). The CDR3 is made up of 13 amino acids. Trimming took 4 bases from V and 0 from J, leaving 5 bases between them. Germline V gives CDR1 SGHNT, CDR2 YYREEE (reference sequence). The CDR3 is CASSQGSNQPQHF. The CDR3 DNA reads TGTGCCAGCAGCCAGGGTAGCAATCAGCCCCAGCATTTT. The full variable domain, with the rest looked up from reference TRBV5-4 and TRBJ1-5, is ETGVTQSPTHLIKTRGQQVTLRCSSQSGHNTVSWYQQALGQGPQFIFQYYREEENGRGNFPPRFSGLQFPNYSSELNVNALELDDSALYLCASSQGSNQPQHFGDGTRLSIL.

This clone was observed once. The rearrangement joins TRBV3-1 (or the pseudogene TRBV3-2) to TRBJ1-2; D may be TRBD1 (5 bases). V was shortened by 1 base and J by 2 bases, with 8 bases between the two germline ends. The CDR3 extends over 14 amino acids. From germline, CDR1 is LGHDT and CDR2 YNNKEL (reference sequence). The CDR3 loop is CASSQAGLNYGYTF. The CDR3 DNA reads TGTGCCAGCAGCCAAGCAGGGTTAAACTATGGCTACACCTTC.

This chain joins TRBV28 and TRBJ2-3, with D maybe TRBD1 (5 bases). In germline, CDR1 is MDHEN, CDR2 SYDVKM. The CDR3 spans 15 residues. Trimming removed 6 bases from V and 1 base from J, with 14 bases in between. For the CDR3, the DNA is TGTGCCAGCAGCCAACCCACACAGGGCACAGATACGCAGTATTTT. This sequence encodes CASSQPTQGTDTQYF.

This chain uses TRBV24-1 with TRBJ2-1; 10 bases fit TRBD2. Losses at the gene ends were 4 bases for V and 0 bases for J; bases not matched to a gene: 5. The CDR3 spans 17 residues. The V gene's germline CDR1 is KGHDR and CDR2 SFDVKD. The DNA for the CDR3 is TGTGCCACCAGTGAACAGAGCGGGAGGGCCTCCTACAATGAGCAGTTCTTC. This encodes CATSEQSGRASYNEQFF.

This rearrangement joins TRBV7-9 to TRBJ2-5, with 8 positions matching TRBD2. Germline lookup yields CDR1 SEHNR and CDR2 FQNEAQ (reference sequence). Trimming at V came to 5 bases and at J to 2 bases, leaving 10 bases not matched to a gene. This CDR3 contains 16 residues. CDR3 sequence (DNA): TGTGCCAGCAGCCGAAGAAGGGCGGGAGGTCAAGAGACCCAGTACTTC. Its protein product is CASSRRRAGGQETQYF.

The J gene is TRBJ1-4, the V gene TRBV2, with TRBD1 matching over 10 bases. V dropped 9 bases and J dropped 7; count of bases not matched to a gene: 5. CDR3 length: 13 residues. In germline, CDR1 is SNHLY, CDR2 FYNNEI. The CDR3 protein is CARWDRGSEKLFF. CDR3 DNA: TGTGCCAGATGGGACAGGGGATCTGAAAAACTGTTTTTT.

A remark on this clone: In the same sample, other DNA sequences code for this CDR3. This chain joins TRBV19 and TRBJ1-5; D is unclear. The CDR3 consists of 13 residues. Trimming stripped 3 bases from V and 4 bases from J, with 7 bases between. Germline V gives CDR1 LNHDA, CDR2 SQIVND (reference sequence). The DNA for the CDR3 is TGTGCCAGTAGTATCCCGGGAAATCAGCCCCAGCATTTT. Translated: CASSIPGNQPQHF.

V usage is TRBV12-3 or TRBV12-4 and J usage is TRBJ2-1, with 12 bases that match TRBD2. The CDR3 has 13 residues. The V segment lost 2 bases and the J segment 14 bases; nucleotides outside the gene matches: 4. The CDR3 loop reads CASSLNPSGREFF. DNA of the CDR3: TGTGCCAGCAGTTTAAATCCTAGCGGGAGGGAGTTCTTC.

The CDR3, as DNA: TGTGCCAGTAGTCGGGGACTTAAGGACGAGCAGTACTTC. Protein product: CASSRGLKDEQYF. This chain joins TRBV19 and TRBJ2-7; tentatively, D is TRBD2 (6 bases). There are 13 residues in the CDR3. CDR1 is LNHDA and CDR2 is SQIVND in the germline V gene (reference sequence). V shed 5 bases and J shed 5 bases, with 13 bases lying between them. Drawing the rest from reference TRBV19 and TRBJ2-7, the complete variable domain is DGGITQSPKYLFRKEGQNVTLSCEQNLNHDAMYWYRQDPGQGLRLIYYSQIVNDFQKGDIAEGYSVSREKKESFPLTVTSAQKNPTAFYLCASSRGLKDEQYFGPGTRLTVT.

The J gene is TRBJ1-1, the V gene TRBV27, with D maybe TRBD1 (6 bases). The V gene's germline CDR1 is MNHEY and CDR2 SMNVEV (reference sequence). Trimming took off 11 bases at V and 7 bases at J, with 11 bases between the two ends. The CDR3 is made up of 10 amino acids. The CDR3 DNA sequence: TGTGCCCTCTTCAGGGGTGAAGCTTTCTTT. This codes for CALFRGEAFF.

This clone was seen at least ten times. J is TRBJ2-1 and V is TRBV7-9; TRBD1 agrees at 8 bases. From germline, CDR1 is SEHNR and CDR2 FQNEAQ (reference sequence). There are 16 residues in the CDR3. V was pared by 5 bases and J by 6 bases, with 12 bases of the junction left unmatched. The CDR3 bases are TGTGCCAGCAGCCCTCGACAGGGGACTCCTGTCAATGAGCAGTTCTTC. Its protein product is CASSPRQGTPVNEQFF.